The T cell receptor (beta chain) described here comes from a study of CD8+CD57+ T cells in acquired aplastic anemia. This CDR3 has 11 amino acids. Trimming took off 1 base at V and 14 bases at J, with 6 bases between the two ends. Germline V gene data show CDR1 as MGHRA and CDR2 as YSYEKL. Genomic DNA served as template for TCR beta VDJ and CDR3 profiling. TCRdb called the reads again in MiXCR, with one record for every CDR3 protein. Of some 220,000 distinct CDR3 sequences in the sample, roughly 33% were seen once. Sequenced input: sorted CD4+, CD8+, or CD8+CD57+ T cells (not recorded which) from PBMCs. The sequence came from a human donor in good health, serving as a control. This sequence joins TRBV4-1 and TRBJ1-6; D is undetermined. CDR3 region: CASSQGLTLHF. The CDR3 DNA reads TGCGCCAGCAGCCAAGGCCTTACCCTCCACTTT.